Given below is one TCR beta chain in context. This clonotype was observed a handful of times. Its antigen has not been determined. Base qualities are not at hand, and no much larger clone is one base apart. The entry originates in a study of response to subunit inactivated influenza vaccine listed by TCRdb under 2018. As for the study more broadly: To follow how T cells responded to a trivalent subunit inactivated influenza vaccine, the researchers relied on deep quantitative profiling of the T cell receptor repertoire.

CDR3 length: 13 amino acids, cysteine to phenylalanine. The sequence is cut down to CDR3 DNA, 39 bases in frame from base 1. Deletion took 3 bases off V and 2 bases off J, with a span of 10 bases between the germline ends. CDR1 DFQATT and CDR2 SNEGSKA were looked up in the germline V gene (reference sequence). The paper as a whole reports these results and caveats: It was suggested by the authors that each seasonal influenza vaccination may recruit only a limited number of new T cells.

Library method: RT-PCR. TCRdb shows the sequencer as Illumina HiSeq 2500. TCRdb reworked the public reads: Q25 trimming with fastp, MiXCR clone assembly, productive beta chains retained. Identical CDR3 protein sequences are pooled into one entry, listed with their most common genes and DNA. This sample lists hundreds of thousands of distinct CDR3 sequences; 11% to 15% were detected once. The ten largest clones represent roughly 7.6% of the sample. Recombination joined TRBV20-1 with TRBJ1-2, with the D gene call left open. Material: PBMCs from blood, obtained 14 to 15 days before vaccination. The receptor was isolated from a man aged 45-65 years who received an inactivated influenza vaccine. Donor details come from another sample of the same person, matched by shared clones. CDR3 loop: CSASEASNYGYTF. The nucleotide sequence is TGCAGTGCTAGCGAGGCGTCCAACTATGGCTACACCTTC.